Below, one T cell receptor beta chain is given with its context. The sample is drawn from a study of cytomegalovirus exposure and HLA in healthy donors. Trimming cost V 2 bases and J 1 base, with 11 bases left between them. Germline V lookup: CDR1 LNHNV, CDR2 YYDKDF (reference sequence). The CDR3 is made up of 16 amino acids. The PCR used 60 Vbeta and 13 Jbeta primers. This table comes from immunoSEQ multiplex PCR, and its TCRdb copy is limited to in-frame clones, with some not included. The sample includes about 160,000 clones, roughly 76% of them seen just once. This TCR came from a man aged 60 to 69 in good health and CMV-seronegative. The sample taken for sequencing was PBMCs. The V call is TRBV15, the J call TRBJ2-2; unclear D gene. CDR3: CATSRRNRRNTGELFF. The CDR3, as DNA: TGTGCCACCAGCAGACGGAATAGGAGGAACACCGGGGAGCTGTTTTTT.